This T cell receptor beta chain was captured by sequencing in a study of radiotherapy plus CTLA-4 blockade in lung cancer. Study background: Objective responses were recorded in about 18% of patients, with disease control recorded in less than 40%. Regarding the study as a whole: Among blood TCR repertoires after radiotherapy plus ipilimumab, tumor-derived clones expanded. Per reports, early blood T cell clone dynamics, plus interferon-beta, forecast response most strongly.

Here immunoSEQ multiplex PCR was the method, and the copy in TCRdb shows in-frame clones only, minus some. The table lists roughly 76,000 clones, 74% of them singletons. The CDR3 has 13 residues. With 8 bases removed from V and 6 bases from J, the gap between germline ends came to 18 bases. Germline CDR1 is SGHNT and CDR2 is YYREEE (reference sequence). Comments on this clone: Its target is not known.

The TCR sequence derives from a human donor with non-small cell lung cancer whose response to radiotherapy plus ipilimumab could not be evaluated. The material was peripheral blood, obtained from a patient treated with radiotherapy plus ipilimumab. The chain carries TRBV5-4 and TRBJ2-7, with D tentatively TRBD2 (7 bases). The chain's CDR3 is CASSSAGAGEQYF. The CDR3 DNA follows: TGTGCCAGTTCCAGTGCGGGGGCTGGCGAGCAGTACTTC.